One sample yielded the 20 T cell receptor beta chains listed below, sequenced in a study of T cells in Graves' hyperthyroidism and ophthalmopathy. Researchers took RNA transcripts and amplified the TCR beta CDR3 regions from them. The HTBI primer set served for first-round RT-PCR of the TCR CDR3. TCRdb called the multiplex PCR reads again in MiXCR, with one record for every CDR3 protein. The data contain 350,000 or so distinct CDR3 sequences, around 20% of them singletons. Sequenced: blood. These receptors were taken from a woman between 50 and 59 years old with Graves' hyperthyroidism.

CDR3 protein: CASSLGMAGTDTQYF. CDR3 sequence (DNA): TGTGCCAGCAGTTTGGGGATGGCGGGCACAGATACGCAGTATTTT. This chain links TRBV12-3 or TRBV12-4 with TRBJ2-3; no firm D call. Deletions cut 3 bases from V and 1 base from J, with 11 bases between. CDR3 length: 15 residues.

This clonotype was observed at least ten times. The chain employs TRBV20-1 and TRBJ2-7; 8 positions match TRBD1. The length of the CDR3 is 15 residues. Germline trimming cut 5 bases from V and 1 base from J; bases unmatched to any gene: 10. Germline CDR1 is DFQATT and CDR2 is SNEGSKA (reference sequence). CDR3 in amino acids: CSAPRTGGVSYEQYF. CDR3 bases: TGCAGTGCTCCAAGAACAGGGGGTGTTTCCTACGAGCAGTACTTC.

There are many counts of this clonotype. The chain joins TRBV20-1 to TRBJ1-1; D is perhaps TRBD1 (5 bases). Germline-derived CDR1 and CDR2 are DFQATT and SNEGSKA (reference sequence). The CDR3 runs to 13 residues. V lost 3 bases to trimming and J lost 7 bases, with 15 bases between them. The CDR3 coding sequence is TGCAGTGCTAGCCGGACACAAGAGGGTGAAGCTTTCTTT. Translating it yields CSASRTQEGEAFF.

This clonotype was detected ten times or more. The rearrangement uses TRBV5-1 and TRBJ2-4; 8 bases are a match to TRBD2. J gave up 4 bases and V 2 bases, and 2 bases lay outside the gene matches. The germline V gene encodes CDR1 SGHRS and CDR2 YFSETQ. The CDR3 length is 14 residues. The CDR3 DNA reads TGCGCCAGCAGCTTTAGCGGGGATAAAAACATTCAGTACTTC. It specifies CASSFSGDKNIQYF.

There are a few counts of this clonotype. The chain uses TRBV29-1 and TRBJ2-7; D is perhaps TRBD1 (6 bases). In germline, CDR1 is SQVTM, CDR2 ANQGSEA. Trimming left V 7 bases short and J 2 bases short, with 12 bases between. CDR3 length: 12 residues. The CDR3 region is CSAGQYTYEQYF. CDR3 DNA sequence: TGCAGCGCTGGACAGTATACCTACGAGCAGTACTTC.

This chain connects TRBV7-9 to TRBJ1-2; 9 nucleotides agree with TRBD1. The CDR3 runs 17 residues. Germline-derived CDR1 and CDR2 are SEHNR and FQNEAQ (reference sequence). J lost 0 bases, V lost 6 bases, and 11 bases had no gene match. CDR3 in DNA: TGTGCCAGCAGAGCTGGTACAGGGGGCTCAGCTAACTATGGCTACACCTTC. Amino acids: CASRAGTGGSANYGYTF.

This clonotype appeared a few times. The chain has TRBV30 and TRBJ2-5; TRBD2 agrees at 10 bases. CDR3 size: 15 residues. From germline, CDR1 is GTSNPN and CDR2 SVGIG (reference sequence). Trimming removed 1 base from V and 5 bases from J; junction bases left unmatched: 7. CDR3: CAWSAGGGLAETQYF. In DNA, the CDR3 is TGTGCCTGGAGTGCCGGGGGGGGACTAGCGGAGACCCAGTACTTC.

This clonotype was found many times. The chain couples TRBV5-5 to TRBJ1-6; D gene unclear. The germline CDR1 and CDR2 sequences are SGHKS and YYEKEE (reference sequence). The germline V and J ends were trimmed by 2 bases and 0 bases, with 15 bases remaining between them. The CDR3 is made up of 18 amino acids. CDR3 in amino acids: CASSFGRLGSSYNSPLHF. CDR3 bases: TGTGCCAGCAGCTTCGGCAGGTTGGGTAGCTCCTATAATTCACCCCTCCACTTT. The full variable domain, in which reference TRBV5-5 and TRBJ1-6 provide the parts outside the CDR3, is DAGVTQSPTHLIKTRGQQVTLRCSPISGHKSVSWYQQVLGQGPQFIFQYYEKEERGRGNFPDRFSARQFPNYSSELNVNALLLGDSALYLCASSFGRLGSSYNSPLHFGNGTRLTVT.

This clonotype was found a few times. The chain joins TRBV20-1 to TRBJ2-7; D not resolved. CDR1 and CDR2 from the germline V gene are DFQATT and SNEGSKA (reference sequence). The CDR3 runs to 17 residues. The V gene lost 1 base and the J gene lost 6 bases, with 25 bases spanning the gap. The chain's CDR3 is CSARGETPGPLSGEQYF. Written as DNA, the CDR3 is TGCAGTGCTAGAGGTGAGACGCCGGGCCCCCTATCTGGCGAGCAGTACTTC.

The sample holds a few counts of this clonotype. The rearrangement links TRBV5-1 to TRBJ1-6, with D perhaps TRBD1 (6 bases). CDR1 and CDR2 (germline): SGHRS, YFSETQ. V dropped 0 bases and J dropped 6 bases, with 7 bases sitting between them. CDR3 length equals 14 residues. The CDR3 coding sequence is TGCGCCAGCAGCTTGGGGACAGCTAATTCACCCCTCCACTTT. Translating it yields CASSLGTANSPLHF.

This clonotype was picked up many times. This rearrangement joins TRBV2 to TRBJ2-7, with 10 bases that match TRBD1. The germline V gene encodes CDR1 SNHLY and CDR2 FYNNEI. V gave up 7 bases and J gave up 3 bases; unmatched junction bases: 6. CDR3 length equals 14 residues. DNA of the CDR3: TGTGCCAGCACCGACCGGGACAGGGGCTACGAGCAGTACTTC. Protein product: CASTDRDRGYEQYF.

The chain has TRBV20-1 and TRBJ2-1; possible D gene TRBD2, 6 bases. The CDR3 is made up of 15 amino acids. The ends were cut back, 1 base at V and 4 bases at J, with 14 bases in the middle. Germline CDR1 and CDR2: DFQATT and SNEGSKA (reference sequence). CDR3 region: CSARGPLAKYNEQFF. The CDR3 DNA is TGCAGTGCTAGAGGACCCCTAGCGAAATACAATGAGCAGTTCTTC.

The rearrangement links TRBV12-3 or TRBV12-4 to TRBJ2-1; D is perhaps TRBD1 (5 bases). V lost 3 bases, J lost 0 bases, and 9 bases lay in between. The length of the CDR3 is 15 residues. The CDR3 DNA follows: TGTGCCAGCAGTTTGACAGCTAGCTCCTACAATGAGCAGTTCTTC. It translates to CASSLTASSYNEQFF.

This clonotype was observed many times. The chain carries TRBV20-1 and TRBJ2-1, with D perhaps given as TRBD1 or TRBD2 (6 bases each). V was clipped by 0 bases and J by 6 bases, with 15 bases between them. Germline V CDR1 and CDR2: DFQATT, SNEGSKA (reference sequence). The CDR3 has 15 amino acids. The CDR3: CSARDRGPPGNEQFF. Written as DNA, the CDR3 is TGCAGTGCTAGAGATCGGGGGCCTCCCGGCAATGAGCAGTTCTTC.

The chain couples TRBV7-8 to TRBJ2-7, with 13 bases matching TRBD2. J was trimmed by 5 bases and V by 5 bases; bases with no gene match: 12. The CDR3 has 17 residues. Germline V gene lookup returns CDR1 SGHVS and CDR2 FQNEAQ. The CDR3 region is CASSATSGRGSANEQYF. The CDR3 nucleotides are TGTGCCAGCAGCGCAACTAGCGGGAGGGGTAGCGCGAACGAGCAGTACTTC.

This chain uses TRBV7-2 with TRBJ1-5, with a tentative D call TRBD1 (5 bases). The CDR3 sequence is 17 residues long. Germline CDR1 reads SGHTA; CDR2 reads FQGNSA. Between the trimmed V and J ends, which lost 5 bases and 0 bases, there was a span of 17 bases. In DNA form, the CDR3 reads TGTGCCAGCAGCCCCGATCGGACACCGTATAGCAATCAGCCCCAGCATTTT. Translated, it gives CASSPDRTPYSNQPQHF.

As for this clonotype: A much larger clone sits a single nucleotide away, making a read error possible. The rearrangement uses TRBV5-5 and TRBJ2-1, with a tentative D call TRBD2 (5 bases). The germline CDR1 and CDR2 sequences are SGHKS and YYEKEE (reference sequence). V lost 3 bases to trimming and J lost 0 bases, with 10 bases between them. CDR3 length: 15 residues. The CDR3 sequence is CASSYSESSYNEQFF. DNA for the CDR3: TGTGCCAGCAGCTATAGCGAAAGCTCCTACAATGAGCAGTTCTTC.

This clonotype was counted only a few times. The chain couples TRBV18 to TRBJ1-1, with D tentatively TRBD1 (5 bases). Germline lookup yields CDR1 KGHSH and CDR2 LQKENI. The CDR3 is 18 residues long. Between the trimmed V and J ends, which lost 2 bases and 1 base, there was a span of 20 bases. As DNA, the CDR3 is TGTGCCAGCTCACCATCGGGCCGCCCTGGGGGGGAGAACACTGAAGCTTTCTTT. As protein: CASSPSGRPGGENTEAFF.

This clonotype occurred many times. CDR3 sequence (DNA): TGTGCCAGCACCCCTTCGGGGGGGACAGAGACCCAGTACTTC. Its translation: CASTPSGGTETQYF. This chain connects TRBV5-8 to TRBJ2-5; 8 bases align to TRBD2. This CDR3 is 14 amino acids long. The V and J ends lost 6 bases and 4 bases, in that order; junction bases with no gene match: 8. The germline CDR1 and CDR2 sequences are SGHTS and YDEGEE.

This clonotype was counted only a few times. The chain is built from TRBV20-1 and TRBJ1-5, with 7 bases aligning to TRBD1. The CDR3 is 14 amino acids. CDR1 and CDR2 (germline): DFQATT, SNEGSKA (reference sequence). V trimming: 3 bases; J trimming: 3 bases; junction bases outside the gene matches: 5. The CDR3 DNA sequence: TGCAGTGCTAGCCGGGACAGCCTCAATCAGCCCCAGCATTTT. Residues: CSASRDSLNQPQHF.